This T cell receptor beta chain is from a study of T cell changes during pregnancy in multiple sclerosis (dated by TCRdb to about 2019). Context from the whole study: The study looked at changes in the T cell repertoire across pregnancy in women with multiple sclerosis.

The receptor library was made with the immunoSEQ multiplex PCR assay. Here the immuneACCESS table is served through TCRdb, limited to in-frame sequences with V and J called. Missing clones are a known gap in these copies; in checked studies unresolved V genes cover under half, and the rest lacks a known reason. In all, the sample holds some 26,000 clones, and approximately 91% of those were seen once. Clones ranked in the top ten supply around 0.6% of the sample. Comment on this clone: There is no known antigen for this receptor. No base qualities exist here, and no much larger clone lies one base off it.

The source of this sequence is a female donor in good health, enrolled as a control in a pregnancy study. Here the sequenced sample was CD4+ T cells from peripheral blood mononuclear cells, taken in the first trimester of pregnancy.

The nucleotide sequence reads as follows: TGTGCCAGTAGTATCTCGTTAGGCAGGCGGAACACTGAAGCTTTCTTT. Its protein is CASSISLGRRNTEAFF. Recombination connected TRBV19 to TRBJ1-1; the D gene cannot be resolved reliably. Trimming removed 3 bases from V and 1 base from J, leaving 15 bases between the germline ends. The CDR3 goes from the cysteine to the phenylalanine over 16 residues. Of all the DNA, just the CDR3 is kept, 48 bases in frame from base 1. CDR1 is given as LNHDA and CDR2 as SQIVND, both from the germline V gene (reference sequence).